This entry describes one T cell receptor (beta chain). Its antigen is unknown. The CDR3 has 14 residues. Looked up from germline, CDR1 is SGHTA and CDR2 is FQGNSA. Between the trimmed V and J ends, which lost 5 bases and 1 base, there was a span of 11 bases. The sample comes from a study of T-cell memory formation after mild COVID-19. TCRdb itself ran the 5' RACE reads through MiXCR, one entry per CDR3 protein. The table lists about 150,000 distinct CDR3 sequences, 15% to 20% of them singletons, with 2% to 2.5% in the top ten. Overall study results and limits: Cross-reactive memory apparently joined, as some responding clones appeared in pre-infection memory. CM and EM subsets held most contracting CD4+ clones; EMRA held CD8+ ones. Clones contracting across day 15 to 85 had a balanced CD4/CD8 profile; later expanding clones leaned CD4+.

The chain links TRBV7-2 to TRBJ1-1; TRBD1 might be the D (6 bases). Input material: PBMCs or a T cell subset sorted from them (not recorded which). The origin of this receptor is an adult woman who had mild COVID-19 (a few samples of this study predate the infection). Cell type and time point are not known. CDR3 coding DNA: TGTGCCAGCAGCCAACGGACAGAGAACACTGAAGCTTTCTTT. Translating gives CASSQRTENTEAFF.